This T cell receptor (beta chain) stems from a study of lymphopenia after photon versus proton radiotherapy. Trimming removed 5 bases at V and 2 bases at J, with 22 bases between. CDR1 and CDR2 from the germline V gene are SEHNR and FQNEAQ (reference sequence). This CDR3 spans 17 amino acids. With regard to this clone: Its antigen is not known.

The study, taken as a whole, reports: Oligoclonal CD8+ Temra expansion after nadir drove photon patients' diversity drop. Photon-treated patients lost naive T cells and TCR diversity; proton-treated stayed stable.

The protocol was immunoSEQ multiplex PCR, while the TCRdb copy is restricted to in-frame clones and leaves out a portion. The sample contains more than 45,000 clones, roughly 90% of which appear only once. V gene TRBV7-9 combines with J gene TRBJ2-7, with D maybe TRBD2 (5 bases). The sequence was collected from a woman aged 40 to 55 with cholangiocarcinoma. Sample: peripheral blood, taken from a patient treated with photon-based radiotherapy. The CDR3 sequence is CASSPPLNRGSTYEQYF. As DNA, the CDR3 is TGTGCCAGCAGCCCCCCCCTCAATCGCGGGTCAACCTACGAGCAGTACTTC. The full variable domain, its missing parts supplied by reference TRBV7-9 and TRBJ2-7, is DTGVSQNPRHKITKRGQNVTFRCDPISEHNRLYWYRQTLGQGPEFLTYFQNEAQLEKSRLLSDRFSAERPKGSFSTLEIQRTEQGDSAMYLCASSPPLNRGSTYEQYFGPGTRLTVT.